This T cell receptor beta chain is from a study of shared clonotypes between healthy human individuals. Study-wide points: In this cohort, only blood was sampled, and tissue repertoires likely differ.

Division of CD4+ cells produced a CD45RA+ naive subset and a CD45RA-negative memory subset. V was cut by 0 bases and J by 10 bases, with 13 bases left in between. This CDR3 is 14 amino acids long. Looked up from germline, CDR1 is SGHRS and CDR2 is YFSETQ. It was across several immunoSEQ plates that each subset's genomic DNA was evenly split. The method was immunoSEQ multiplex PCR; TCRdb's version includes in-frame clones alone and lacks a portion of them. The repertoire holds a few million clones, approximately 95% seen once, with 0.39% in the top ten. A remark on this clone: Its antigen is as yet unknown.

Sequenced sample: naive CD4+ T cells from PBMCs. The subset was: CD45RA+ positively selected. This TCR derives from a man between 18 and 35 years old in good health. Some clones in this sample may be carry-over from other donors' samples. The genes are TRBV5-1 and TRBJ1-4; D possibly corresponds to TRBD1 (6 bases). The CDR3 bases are TGCGCCAGCAGCTTGGCGACAGGCGGCGGAAAACTGTTTTTT. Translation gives CASSLATGGGKLFF.